The 8 T cell receptor beta chains in this list originate from one sample, sequenced in a study of beta chain features in type 1 diabetes. Study outcomes and limitations: The study found moderately but significantly shorter TCRB CDR3s in all four CD4+ subsets of Type 1 diabetes patients.

Antigens for these TCRs are unknown. Reverse transcription of all isolated RNA meant that expressed TCRB transcripts were sequenced. Using immunoSEQ multiplex PCR, the repertoire was profiled, and TCRdb retains in-frame clones only, with some absent. The table lists roughly 230,000 clones, approximately 10% of them singletons. The specimen sequenced was naive CD4+ T cells from blood. Receptor source: a man under 40 with type 1 diabetes.

This clone has more than one count but fewer than ten. The J gene is TRBJ1-3, the V gene TRBV6-5; TRBD1 is a possible D gene (6 bases). Per germline, CDR1 MNHEY and CDR2 SVGAGI. The CDR3 is 14 amino acids. Trimming cost V 5 bases and J 0 bases, with 8 bases left between them. The CDR3 reads CASSVRGSGNTIYF. The DNA for the CDR3 is TGTGCCAGCAGTGTCAGGGGCTCTGGAAACACCATATATTTT.

The gene calls are TRBV7-9 and TRBJ2-5, with D unclear. There are 13 residues in the CDR3. V lost 5 bases and J lost 5, with 12 bases in between. Germline CDR1 and CDR2: SEHNR and FQNEAQ (reference sequence). The CDR3 reads CASSPPGGETQYF. DNA of the CDR3: TGTGCCAGCAGCCCCCCAGGTGGCGAGACCCAGTACTTC.

This clone occurred a few times. This chain uses TRBV9 with TRBJ2-2, with 8 bases lining up with TRBD1. This CDR3 is built from 16 residues. Trimming at V came to 3 bases and at J to 4 bases, leaving 8 bases not matched to a gene. Germline CDR1 SGDLS, CDR2 YYNGEE. The CDR3 protein is CASSAYRGKGTGELFF. The CDR3 bases are TGTGCCAGCAGCGCCTACAGGGGGAAGGGCACCGGGGAGCTGTTTTTT.

The chain recombines TRBV5-4 with TRBJ1-1; D call uncertain. CDR3 length: 14 amino acids. Germline V gene sequence: CDR1 SGHNT, CDR2 YYREEE (reference sequence). V shed 0 bases and J shed 1 base, with 7 bases lying between them. The CDR3 nucleotides are TGTGCCAGCAGCTTGGCGCGACAGAACACTGAAGCTTTCTTT. Amino acids: CASSLARQNTEAFF.

This clone has just a few counts. This rearrangement joins TRBV11-2 to TRBJ1-2; no reliable D call. Germline assignment: CDR1 SGHAT and CDR2 FQNNGV. V lost 0 bases, J lost 4 bases, and 6 bases lay in between. The CDR3 length is 13 residues. The DNA of the CDR3 is TGTGCCAGCAGCTTAGACAGGCCCTATGGCTACACCTTC. This codes for CASSLDRPYGYTF.

The V and J genes are TRBV19 and TRBJ2-7; weak D call: TRBD1 (6 bases). Germline-derived CDR1 and CDR2 are LNHDA and SQIVND (reference sequence). With 6 bases removed from V and 0 bases from J, the gap between germline ends came to 12 bases. The CDR3 runs 14 residues. In DNA, the CDR3 is TGTGCCAGTAGACCCCGGGACATCTCCTACGAGCAGTACTTC. It specifies CASRPRDISYEQYF.

This clone has only a few counts. The chain joins TRBV30 to TRBJ1-2; D is perhaps TRBD1 (5 bases). Between the trimmed V and J ends, which lost 1 base and 8 bases, there was a span of 11 bases. The CDR3 runs 12 residues. Per germline, CDR1 GTSNPN and CDR2 SVGIG (reference sequence). Written as DNA, the CDR3 is TGTGCCTGGAGTGCTCAGGGTGTGGGCTACACCTTC. Translated: CAWSAQGVGYTF. The entire variable domain, with the rest obtained from reference TRBV30 and TRBJ1-2, is as follows: SQTIHQWPATLVQPVGSPLSLECTVEGTSNPNLYWYRQAAGRGLQLLFYSVGIGQISSEVPQNLSASRPQDRQFILSSKKLLLSDSGFYLCAWSAQGVGYTFGSGTRLTVV.

This clone was seen more than once but under ten times. The V and J genes are TRBV6-5 and TRBJ2-1, with TRBD2 matching over 13 bases. CDR3 length equals 15 residues. The trim removed 4 bases at V and 9 bases at J, leaving 6 bases unmatched. CDR1 MNHEY and CDR2 SVGAGI come from the germline V gene. The CDR3 DNA reads TGTGCCAGCAGTTCACTAGCGGGGGGGCCGGGTGAGCAGTTCTTC. Amino acid sequence: CASSSLAGGPGEQFF.